These T cell receptor beta chains were read from a single sample in a study of graft-versus-host responses after intestinal transplantation. TCRdb's copy holds only in-frame clones and misses some; the assay was immunoSEQ multiplex PCR. The repertoire holds about 21,000 clones, with 55% to 70% as singletons. The material was alloreactive CD4+ T cells from a mixed lymphocyte reaction culture, obtained before intestinal transplant. Every receptor here comes from a human patient who received an intestinal transplant. CDR3s include the opening cysteine and the closing phenylalanine or tryptophan. The order of the fields is D gene, V gene, clone size, J gene, CDR3 DNA, CDR3 protein. D genes are given only for firm matches. Size is stated for part of the rows, as once, few or many counts, or as a class when the clone is expanded.

TRBD1	TRBV29-1	.	TRBJ2-7	TGCAGCGCCTCCGGGACAGGACTCTTAGGGCAGTACTTC	CSASGTGLLGQYF
.	TRBV2	.	TRBJ2-1	TGTGCCAGCAGTGTGTCCCATTCCTACAATGAGCAGTTCTTC	CASSVSHSYNEQFF
TRBD1	TRBV19	.	TRBJ1-5	TGTGCCAGTAGTATCCTTGGTCAGGGGGCAATAAATCAGCCCCAGCATTTT	CASSILGQGAINQPQHF
TRBD2	TRBV19	.	TRBJ2-3	TGTGCCAGTAGTGCCCGACCTGGAGCGGGGGGTAGAGATACGCAGTATTTT	CASSARPGAGGRDTQYF
.	TRBV6-5	.	TRBJ1-1	TGTGCCAGCAGCCGACGACCGCGAGGGAACACTGAAGCTTTCTTT	CASSRRPRGNTEAFF
.	TRBV7-3	.	TRBJ2-1	TGTGCCAGCAGCTTAAGTACTCCCTACAATGAGCAGTTCTTC	CASSLSTPYNEQFF
.	TRBV5-5	few	TRBJ2-7	TGTGCCAGCAGCTTGGTGTCGGGGGTTCTCCCGAGGGAGCAGTACTTC	CASSLVSGVLPREQYF
.	TRBV5-1	.	TRBJ2-3	TGCGCCAGCAGCTTGGCCTATTCAGGACAGGATACGCAGTATTTT	CASSLAYSGQDTQYF
.	TRBV29-1	few	TRBJ2-7	TGCAGCGTTTCGAACAGGGCCCCCTACGAGCAGTACTTC	CSVSNRAPYEQYF
.	TRBV5-8	.	TRBJ1-2	TGTGCCAGCAGTCGGGGTGGGAACTATGGCTACACCTTC	CASSRGGNYGYTF
.	TRBV30	.	TRBJ2-7	TGTGCCTGGATTAAGACGGGAAACTACGAGCAGTACTTC	CAWIKTGNYEQYF
.	TRBV5-1	.	TRBJ1-2	TGCGCCAGCAGCCCTCAGACAGGCAACTATGGCTACACCTTC	CASSPQTGNYGYTF
.	TRBV7-2	.	TRBJ2-3	TGTGCCAGCAGCTTAACGGGACTTAGCACAGATACGCAGTATTTT	CASSLTGLSTDTQYF
TRBD1	TRBV6-6	once	TRBJ1-4	TGTGCCAGCAGTCTGCTCCGGGACAGAGAAAAACTGTTTTTT	CASSLLRDREKLFF
TRBD1	TRBV7-2	.	TRBJ1-2	TGTGCCAGCAGCTTAGCGCTAGGGGACAGGGATAGCTATGGCTACACCTTC	CASSLALGDRDSYGYTF
.	TRBV6-6	.	TRBJ1-2	TGTGCCAGCAGATCAACAGGAATCTATGGCTACACCTTC	CASRSTGIYGYTF
.	TRBV18	.	TRBJ1-1	TGTGCCAGCTCACCACGATCGGTGGGGGCGGATATGAACACTGAAGCTTTCTTT	CASSPRSVGADMNTEAFF
.	TRBV5-6	.	TRBJ1-1	TGTGCCAGCAGCTTGGTTCGAAGTGCGATGAACACTGAAGCTTTCTTT	CASSLVRSAMNTEAFF
.	TRBV18	.	TRBJ2-2	TGTGCCAGCTCACCAAAATGGTCGAGCACCGGGGAGCTGTTTTTT	CASSPKWSSTGELFF
.	TRBV4-3	few	TRBJ2-1	TGCGCCAGCAGCCCAACGACACCATACAATGAGCAGTTCTTC	CASSPTTPYNEQFF
.	TRBV30	.	TRBJ2-5	TGTGCCTGGAGTGGGCATAGCGGCCAGACCCAGTACTTC	CAWSGHSGQTQYF
TRBD1	TRBV7-3	few	TRBJ1-2	TGTGCCAGCAGCTCGGGACAGGGGAACTTCGACTACACCTTC	CASSSGQGNFDYTF
TRBD2	TRBV11-3	few	TRBJ2-1	TGTGCCAGCAGCCTGACTAGCGGGGTAGGGAATGAGCAGTTCTTC	CASSLTSGVGNEQFF
TRBD1	TRBV19	.	TRBJ2-7	TGTGCCAGTAGTATGATATCCGGGACAGGGCACGAGCAGTACTTC	CASSMISGTGHEQYF
TRBD1	TRBV5-5	.	TRBJ1-2	TGTGCCAGCAGCCGGGACAGGGCCTGGGCTGGCTACACCTTC	CASSRDRAWAGYTF
TRBD1	TRBV6-5	.	TRBJ1-3	TGTGCCAGCAGTTACTCGAGACAGGGAGGTGGAAACACCATATATTTT	CASSYSRQGGGNTIYF
TRBD2	TRBV18	.	TRBJ2-7	TGTGCCAGCTCACCACTAGCGGGAGCTTTATCGGAAGAGCAGTACTTC	CASSPLAGALSEEQYF
.	TRBV7-9	.	TRBJ2-3	TGTGCCAGCAGCTTAGGGCTAGCGCGCACAGATACGCAGTATTTT	CASSLGLARTDTQYF
.	TRBV6-5	few	TRBJ1-2	TGTGCCAGCAGTTACAACAGAAAATCCTATGGCTACACCTTC	CASSYNRKSYGYTF
.	TRBV18	.	TRBJ2-2	TGTGCCAGCTCACCTTCAGCAGGACTCACCGGGGAGCTGTTTTTT	CASSPSAGLTGELFF
.	TRBV6-1	medium-sized	TRBJ2-1	TGTGCCAGCAGGCCGGGAACCTACAATGAGCAGTTCTTC	CASRPGTYNEQFF
TRBD1	TRBV4-3	few	TRBJ2-3	TGCGCCAGCAGCTGGGACAGAAACACAGATACGCAGTATTTT	CASSWDRNTDTQYF
TRBD1	TRBV5-1	.	TRBJ1-2	TGCGCCAGCAGCCCGGACAGGCTCTATGGCTACACCTTC	CASSPDRLYGYTF